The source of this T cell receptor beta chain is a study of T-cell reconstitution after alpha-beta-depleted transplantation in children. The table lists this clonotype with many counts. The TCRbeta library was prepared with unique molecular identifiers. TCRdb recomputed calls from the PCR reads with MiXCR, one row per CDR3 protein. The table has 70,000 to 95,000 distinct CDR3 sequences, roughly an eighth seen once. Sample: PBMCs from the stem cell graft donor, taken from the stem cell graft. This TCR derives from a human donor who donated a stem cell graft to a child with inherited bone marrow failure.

The CDR3 DNA is TGCGCCAGCAGCCCGGGGAGGGCCAGTGAGCAGTTCTTC. Translation: CASSPGRASEQFF. This rearrangement joins TRBV5-1 to TRBJ2-1, with 7 bases aligning to TRBD2. V shed 4 bases, J shed 9 bases, and the junction held 7 bases outside the gene matches. Per germline, CDR1 SGHRS and CDR2 YFSETQ. This CDR3 is built from 13 residues.